The clone carrying this T cell receptor beta chain was counted many times. The data belong to a study of CD8+CD57+ T cells in acquired aplastic anemia. TCR beta VDJ and CDR3 were profiled, and genomic DNA was the template. Each CDR3 protein is one row after TCRdb ran MiXCR on the reads. The table has around 64,000 distinct CDR3 sequences, less than 65% seen once; the top ten hold about 2.5%. The germline V gene encodes CDR1 MNHNY and CDR2 SVGAGI (reference sequence). Unmatched junction bases numbered 15, after V lost 1 base and J lost 4 bases. The CDR3 runs to 18 residues. Sequencing was done on a sample of sorted CD4+, CD8+, or CD8+CD57+ T cells (not recorded which) from PBMCs. The clonotype comes from a human donor in good health, serving as a control. The chain uses TRBV6-6 and TRBJ2-5; 7 nucleotides match TRBD2. DNA for the CDR3: TGTGCCAGCAGTTACTACCCAGTAGGGGCTAGCGGCCCAGAGACCCAGTACTTC. Translated: CASSYYPVGASGPETQYF.